This record concerns one T cell receptor (beta chain) sequence. This sample was included in a study of T cell changes during pregnancy in multiple sclerosis. The repertoire was sequenced with immunoSEQ multiplex PCR; TCRdb's copy has only in-frame clones and lacks some. This sample has about 42,000 clones, with around four fifths found just once. This CDR3 has 13 residues. Germline V gives CDR1 SGDLS, CDR2 YYNGEE. Trimming left V 0 bases short and J 6 bases short, with 10 bases between. The specimen comprised CD4+ T cells from peripheral blood mononuclear cells, sampled before pregnancy. The clonotype comes from a female donor with multiple sclerosis, enrolled in a pregnancy study. V usage is TRBV9 and J usage is TRBJ2-7; D might be TRBD1 (8 bases). The CDR3 DNA reads as TGTGCCAGCAGCGTAGACAGGGGGGGCGAGCAGTACTTC. It codes for CASSVDRGGEQYF.